The 5 T cell receptor beta chains presented below share a single source sample, sequenced in a study of T cells in Graves' hyperthyroidism and ophthalmopathy. The TCR beta CDR3 regions underwent amplification using RNA transcripts as the source. Using the HTBI primer set, a first-round RT-PCR was run on the TCR CDR3. From the multiplex PCR reads, TCRdb called clonotypes with MiXCR, one entry per CDR3 protein. The sample holds more than 550,000 distinct CDR3 sequences; around 15% are singletons and the top ten take 15% to 18%. Sample: blood. The source is a man in his forties or fifties with Graves' hyperthyroidism.

This clonotype was observed at least ten times. V and J are TRBV6-2 or TRBV6-3 and TRBJ2-1; 8 nucleotides align to TRBD2. Germline assignment: CDR1 MNHEY and CDR2 SVGEGT. V shed 3 bases, J shed 6 bases, and the junction held 7 bases outside the gene matches. The CDR3 is 15 residues long. The chain's CDR3 is CASSYSGRVGNEQFF. CDR3 sequence (DNA): TGTGCCAGCAGTTATTCCGGGAGGGTTGGCAATGAGCAGTTCTTC.

This clonotype has only a few counts. A single base separates this from a much larger clone, so it may be a read error. The CDR3 bases are TGTGCCAGCAGCACTAGCGGGAGGACCCAAGAGACCCAGTACTTC. Amino acid sequence: CASSTSGRTQETQYF. V is TRBV27 and J is TRBJ2-5, with 12 bases identical to TRBD2. Unmatched junction bases numbered 3, after V lost 6 bases and J lost 1 base. The CDR3 runs to 15 residues. Germline V gene sequence: CDR1 MNHEY, CDR2 SMNVEV (reference sequence).

Concerning this clonotype itself: A single base separates this from a much larger clone, so it may be a read error. The chain couples TRBV9 to TRBJ2-3, with TRBD2 matching 12 bases. Germline CDR1 SGDLS, CDR2 YYNGEE. The CDR3 runs 17 residues. The chain's CDR3 is CVSSVATSGRWTDTQYF. The CDR3 DNA is TGTGTCAGCAGCGTAGCCACTAGCGGGAGGTGGACAGATACGCAGTATTTT.

The CDR3 DNA reads TGTGCCAGCACCCCGGGGGCTGGGTCCTATAATTCACCCCTCCACTTT. The encoded protein is CASTPGAGSYNSPLHF. J is TRBJ1-6 and V is TRBV6-1; D is perhaps TRBD1 (6 bases). Looked up from germline, CDR1 is MNHNS and CDR2 is SASEGT. Trimming pared 7 bases from V and 1 base from J, leaving 14 bases between. This CDR3 has 16 residues.

This sequence joins TRBV28 and TRBJ2-3; no firm D call. The length of the CDR3 is 14 residues. Trimming removed 3 bases from V and 8 bases from J, with 15 bases in between. Germline CDR1 reads MDHEN; CDR2 reads SYDVKM. Written as DNA, the CDR3 is TGTGCCAGCAGTTTGAGGCAGTTGTCCGGTACGCAGTATTTT. It is translated as CASSLRQLSGTQYF.